This TCR beta chain was profiled in a study of blood T cell repertoires in COVID-19. Study context: Material from acute and convalescent COVID-19 was sourced from the United States, Italy and Spain. T cells, B-cell-depleted T cells, or PBMCs provided the cDNA or gDNA that served as material.

With V trimmed by 3 bases and J by 5 bases, 18 bases remained unmatched. There are 18 residues in the CDR3. CDR1 and CDR2 (germline): SGHKS, YYEKEE (reference sequence). Authors' data handling: Using reference gene primer amplification, nucleated cell counts were estimated. Here immunoSEQ multiplex PCR was the method, and the copy in TCRdb shows in-frame clones only, minus some. Clone size and V and J calls were adopted from that table, with D and trimming inferred from the DNA. The sample holds hundreds of thousands of clones, over 75% seen once. Input material: peripheral blood. The clonotype comes from a human donor in a cohort sampled during active COVID-19. V is TRBV5-5 and J is TRBJ2-7; TRBD1 agrees at 9 bases. CDR3 DNA: TGTGCCAGCAGCTCCCGGGACAGGGCCCGCCACCTCGACGACGAGCAGTACTTC. It is translated as CASSSRDRARHLDDEQYF.